Listed here are 8 T cell receptor beta chains from one sample, sequenced in a study of CD8 T cells in Susac syndrome. About 0.5 to 1 ug RNA was reverse transcribed with random hexamers. TCRdb reanalysed the immunoSEQ multiplex PCR reads using MiXCR and keeps one entry per CDR3 protein. Here the sample spans 140,000 or so distinct CDR3 sequences, 95% being singletons. The sequenced sample consisted of CD4+ T cells from PBMCs. The receptors originated from a human donor with multiple sclerosis.

This chain joins TRBV12-3 or TRBV12-4 and TRBJ1-5, with D hard to call. This CDR3 is 12 amino acids long. V lost 5 bases and J lost 6, with 8 bases in between. CDR3 residues: CASSPSGQPQHF. The CDR3 nucleotides are TGTGCCAGCAGTCCCTCAGGTCAGCCCCAGCATTTT.

This clonotype was detected once. The chain joins TRBV24-1 to TRBJ2-3; 7 bases agree with TRBD1. CDR3 length: 11 amino acids. J gave up 4 bases and V 9 bases, and 0 bases lay outside the gene matches. Germline V lookup: CDR1 KGHDR, CDR2 SFDVKD. The CDR3 spells CATQGADTQYF. The CDR3 DNA is TGTGCCACCCAGGGGGCAGATACGCAGTATTTT.

The chain recombines TRBV9 with TRBJ2-5, with D maybe TRBD1 (6 bases). Per germline, CDR1 SGDLS and CDR2 YYNGEE. The CDR3 covers 17 residues. Trimming removed 0 bases at V and 5 bases at J, with 20 bases between. Written as DNA, the CDR3 is TGTGCCAGCAGCGTAGGGGGGCAGGGAACCTCTCGGGAGACCCAGTACTTC. Amino acid sequence: CASSVGGQGTSRETQYF. Full variable domain (missing parts from reference TRBV9 and TRBJ2-5): DSGVTQTPKHLITATGQRVTLRCSPRSGDLSVYWYQQSLDQGLQFLIQYYNGEERAKGNILERFSAQQFPDLHSELNLSSLELGDSALYFCASSVGGQGTSRETQYFGPGTRLLVL.

The chain carries TRBV2 and TRBJ1-2, with D perhaps TRBD1 (5 bases). The CDR3 loop spans 12 amino acids. The germline V gene encodes CDR1 SNHLY and CDR2 FYNNEI. The V end lost 6 bases, the J end lost 2 bases, and 7 bases lay between the germline ends. The CDR3 sequence is CASRGENYGYTF. DNA for the CDR3: TGTGCCAGCAGGGGGGAAAACTATGGCTACACCTTC.

The J gene is TRBJ1-5, the V gene TRBV29-1; a weak D match, TRBD1 (6 bases). Germline CDR1 SQVTM, CDR2 ANQGSEA. V gave up 5 bases and J gave up 4 bases, with 24 bases separating them. The CDR3 covers 17 residues. CDR3 bases: TGCAGCGTTTGGGGCGTAGACGGGGGGCCGAAGAATCAGCCCCAGCATTTT. This translates into CSVWGVDGGPKNQPQHF.

The rearrangement links TRBV29-1 to TRBJ1-1, with D uncertain. The germline V gene has CDR1 SQVTM and CDR2 ANQGSEA. CDR3 length: 13 amino acids. V was clipped by 2 bases and J by 1 base, with 8 bases between them. The CDR3 protein is CSVELGTNTEAFF. CDR3 coding DNA: TGCAGCGTTGAACTGGGAACGAACACTGAAGCTTTCTTT. The complete variable domain, with remaining parts taken from reference TRBV29-1 and TRBJ1-1, reads SAVISQKPSRDICQRGTSLTIQCQVDSQVTMMFWYRQQPGQSLTLIATANQGSEATYESGFVIDKFPISRPNLTFSTLTVSNMSPEDSSIYLCSVELGTNTEAFFGQGTRLTVV.

The table lists this clonotype with a few counts. The rearrangement links TRBV7-8 to TRBJ2-7, with D hard to call. The length of the CDR3 is 12 residues. The germline V gene encodes CDR1 SGHVS and CDR2 FQNEAQ. The germline V and J ends were trimmed by 5 bases and 2 bases, with 7 bases remaining between them. In nucleotides, the CDR3 is TGTGCCAGCAGCCCCTCAGCCTACGAGCAGTACTTC. Its translation: CASSPSAYEQYF. Full variable domain (missing parts from reference TRBV7-8 and TRBJ2-7): GAGVSQSPRYKVAKRGQDVALRCDPISGHVSLFWYQQALGQGPEFLTYFQNEAQLDKSGLPSDRFFAERPEGSVSTLKIQRTQQEDSAVYLCASSPSAYEQYFGPGTRLTVT.

V gene TRBV7-3 combines with J gene TRBJ2-3; maybe TRBD2 (6 bases). CDR3 length: 15 residues. CDR1 and CDR2 (germline): SGHTA, FQGTGA. The V end was cut by 3 bases, the J end by 2 bases, with 12 bases between. This chain's CDR3 is CASSLDGGNTDTQYF. CDR3 nucleotides: TGTGCCAGCAGCTTGGACGGGGGAAACACAGATACGCAGTATTTT.